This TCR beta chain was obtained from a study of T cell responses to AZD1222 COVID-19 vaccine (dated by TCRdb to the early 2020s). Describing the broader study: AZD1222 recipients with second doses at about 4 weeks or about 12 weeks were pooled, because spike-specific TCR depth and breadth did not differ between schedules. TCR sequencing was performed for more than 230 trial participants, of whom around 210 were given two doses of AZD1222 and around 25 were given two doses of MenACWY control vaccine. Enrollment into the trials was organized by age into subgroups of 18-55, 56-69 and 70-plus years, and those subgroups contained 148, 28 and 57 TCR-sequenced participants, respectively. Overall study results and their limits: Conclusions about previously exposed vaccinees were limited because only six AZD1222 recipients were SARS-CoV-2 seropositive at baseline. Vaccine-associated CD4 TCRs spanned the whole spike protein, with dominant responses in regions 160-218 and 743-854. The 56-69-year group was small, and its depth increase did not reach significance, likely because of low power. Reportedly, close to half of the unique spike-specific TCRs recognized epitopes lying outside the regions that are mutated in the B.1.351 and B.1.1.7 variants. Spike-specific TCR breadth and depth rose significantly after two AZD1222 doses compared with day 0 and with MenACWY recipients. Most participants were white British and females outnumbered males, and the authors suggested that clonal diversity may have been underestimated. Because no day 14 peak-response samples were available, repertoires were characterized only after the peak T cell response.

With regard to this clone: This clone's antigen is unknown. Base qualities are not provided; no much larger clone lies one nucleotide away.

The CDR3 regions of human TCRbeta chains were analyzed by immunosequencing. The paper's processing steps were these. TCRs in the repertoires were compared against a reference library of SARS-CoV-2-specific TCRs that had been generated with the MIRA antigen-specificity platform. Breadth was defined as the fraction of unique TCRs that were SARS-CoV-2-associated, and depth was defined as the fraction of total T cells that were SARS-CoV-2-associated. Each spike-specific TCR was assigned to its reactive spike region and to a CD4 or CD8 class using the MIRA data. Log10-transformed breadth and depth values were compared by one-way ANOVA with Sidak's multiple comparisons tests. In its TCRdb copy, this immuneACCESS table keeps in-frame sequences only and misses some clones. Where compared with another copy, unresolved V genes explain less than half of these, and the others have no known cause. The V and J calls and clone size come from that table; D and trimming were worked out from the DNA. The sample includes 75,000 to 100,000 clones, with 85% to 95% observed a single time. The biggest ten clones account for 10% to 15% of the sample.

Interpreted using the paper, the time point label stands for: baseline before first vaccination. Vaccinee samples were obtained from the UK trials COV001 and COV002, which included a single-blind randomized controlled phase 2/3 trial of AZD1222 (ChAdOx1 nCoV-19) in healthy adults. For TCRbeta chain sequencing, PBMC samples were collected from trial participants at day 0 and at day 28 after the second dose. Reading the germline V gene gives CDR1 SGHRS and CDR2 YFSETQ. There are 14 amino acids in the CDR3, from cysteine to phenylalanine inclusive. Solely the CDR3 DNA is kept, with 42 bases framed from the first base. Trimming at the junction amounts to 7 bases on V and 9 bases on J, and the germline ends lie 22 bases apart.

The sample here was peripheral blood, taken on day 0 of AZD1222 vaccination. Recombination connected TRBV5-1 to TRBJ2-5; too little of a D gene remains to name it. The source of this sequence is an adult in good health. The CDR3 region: CASDTRSATPPQYF. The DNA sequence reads TGCGCCAGCGATACCCGGTCGGCGACCCCGCCCCAGTACTTC.